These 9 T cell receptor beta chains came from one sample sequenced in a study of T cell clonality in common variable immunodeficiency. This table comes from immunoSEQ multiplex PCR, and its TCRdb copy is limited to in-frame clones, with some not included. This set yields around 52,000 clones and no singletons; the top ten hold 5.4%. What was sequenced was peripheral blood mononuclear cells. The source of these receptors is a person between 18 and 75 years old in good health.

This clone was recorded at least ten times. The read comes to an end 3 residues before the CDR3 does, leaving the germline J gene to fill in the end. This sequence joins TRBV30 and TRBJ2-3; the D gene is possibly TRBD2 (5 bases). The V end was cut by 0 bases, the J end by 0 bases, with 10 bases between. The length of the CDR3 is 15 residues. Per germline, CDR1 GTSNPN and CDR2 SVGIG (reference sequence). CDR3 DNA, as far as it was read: TGTGCCTGGAGTGTACAGAGCGGCAGCACAGATACG. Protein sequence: CAWSVQSGSTDT. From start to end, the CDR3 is CAWSVQSGSTDTQYF. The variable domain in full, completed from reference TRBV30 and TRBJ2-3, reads SQTIHQWPATLVQPVGSPLSLECTVEGTSNPNLYWYRQAAGRGLQLLFYSVGIGQISSEVPQNLSASRPQDRQFILSSKKLLLSDSGFYLCAWSVQSGSTDTQYFGPGTRLTVL.

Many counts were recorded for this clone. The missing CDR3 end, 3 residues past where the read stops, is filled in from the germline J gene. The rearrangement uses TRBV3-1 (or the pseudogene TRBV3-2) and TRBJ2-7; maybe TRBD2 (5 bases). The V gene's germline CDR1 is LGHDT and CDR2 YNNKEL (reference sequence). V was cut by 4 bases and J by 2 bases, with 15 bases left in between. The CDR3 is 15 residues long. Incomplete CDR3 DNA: TGTGCCAGCAGCCCCATAGCGACGGTTACCTACGAG. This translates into CASSPIATVTYE. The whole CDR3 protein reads CASSPIATVTYEQYF.

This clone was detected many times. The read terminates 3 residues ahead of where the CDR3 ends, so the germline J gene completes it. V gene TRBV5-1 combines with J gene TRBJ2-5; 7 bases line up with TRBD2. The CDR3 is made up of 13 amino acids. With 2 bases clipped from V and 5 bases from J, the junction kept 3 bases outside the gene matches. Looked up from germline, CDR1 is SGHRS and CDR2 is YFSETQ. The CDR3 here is CASSFQGGETQYF. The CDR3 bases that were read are TGCGCCAGCAGCTTTCAGGGAGGGGAGACC.

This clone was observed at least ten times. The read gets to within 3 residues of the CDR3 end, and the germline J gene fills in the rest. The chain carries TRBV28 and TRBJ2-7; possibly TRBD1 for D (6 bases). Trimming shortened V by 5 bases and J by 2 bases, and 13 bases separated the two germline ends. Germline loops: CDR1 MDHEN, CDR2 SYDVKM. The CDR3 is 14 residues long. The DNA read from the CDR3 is TGTGCCAGCAGTCCCCCCGGACAGACCTACGAG. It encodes CASSPPGQTYE. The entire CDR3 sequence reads CASSPPGQTYEQYF.

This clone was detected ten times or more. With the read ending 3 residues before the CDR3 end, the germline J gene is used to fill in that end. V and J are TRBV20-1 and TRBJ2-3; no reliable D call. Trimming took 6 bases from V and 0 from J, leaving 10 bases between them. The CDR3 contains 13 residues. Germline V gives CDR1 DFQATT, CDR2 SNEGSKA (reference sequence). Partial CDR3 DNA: TGCAGTGCGGAGCGCTTAAGCACAGATACG. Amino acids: CSAERLSTDT. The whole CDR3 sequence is CSAERLSTDTQYF.

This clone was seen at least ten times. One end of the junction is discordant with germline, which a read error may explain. CDR3 loop: CASSQGGTGFGYTF. The covered CDR3 bases are TGCGCCAGCAGCCAAGGGGGGACAGGGTTTGGC. The V and J genes are TRBV4-2 and TRBJ1-2; TRBD1 aligns across 9 bases. From the germline J gene comes the end of the CDR3, since the read stops 3 residues before it. Germline lookup yields CDR1 LGHNA and CDR2 YNFKEQ. The length of the CDR3 is 14 residues.

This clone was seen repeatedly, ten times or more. The sequenced CDR3 bases are TGTGCCAGCAGCCCCCACGACAGCTACACTGAA. It is translated as CASSPHDSYTE. The CDR3 in its entirety is CASSPHDSYTEAFF. V and J are TRBV7-9 and TRBJ1-1; D is possibly TRBD1 (5 bases). The read is 3 residues too short to cover the CDR3 end, so that end is filled in from the germline J gene. Germline CDR1 reads SEHNR; CDR2 reads FQNEAQ (reference sequence). V dropped 5 bases and J dropped 3 bases, with 13 bases sitting between them. This CDR3 is 14 amino acids long.

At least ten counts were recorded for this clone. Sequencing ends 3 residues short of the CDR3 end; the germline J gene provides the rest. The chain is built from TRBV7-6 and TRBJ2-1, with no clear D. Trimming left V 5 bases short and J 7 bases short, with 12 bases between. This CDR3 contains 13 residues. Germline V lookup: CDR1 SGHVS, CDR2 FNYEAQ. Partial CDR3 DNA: TGTGCCAGCAGCAAAATGATTCTAAATGAG. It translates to CASSKMILNE. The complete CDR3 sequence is CASSKMILNEQFF.

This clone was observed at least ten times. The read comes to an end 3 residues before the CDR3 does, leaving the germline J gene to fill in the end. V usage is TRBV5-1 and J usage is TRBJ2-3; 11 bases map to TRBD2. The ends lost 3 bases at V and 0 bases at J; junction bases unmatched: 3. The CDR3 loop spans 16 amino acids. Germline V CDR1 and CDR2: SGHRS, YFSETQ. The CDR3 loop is CASSSGTSGSTDTQYF. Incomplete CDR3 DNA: TGCGCCAGCAGCTCGGGGACTAGCGGTAGCACAGATACG.